This T cell receptor beta chain derives from a study of OX40 agonist ivuxolimab in advanced cancers. The study in broad terms: Ivuxolimab was a fully human IgG2 agonistic monoclonal antibody targeting the costimulatory receptor OX40 (CD134). Intravenous ivuxolimab was administered to patients every 2 weeks at six dose levels: 0.01, 0.1, 0.3, 1.5, 3 and 10 mg/kg. Prior anti-PD-1, anti-PD-L1 or anti-CTLA-4 therapy was permitted, and checkpoint inhibitors had been received by about 37% of dose-escalation patients. The paper covers the monotherapy dose-escalation part of the phase I ivuxolimab trial, which included N of about 51 patients. In the dose-escalation cohort, 82.7% of patients were male, and the mean age was approximately 64 years, with a range of roughly 20 to 79. Partial responses were achieved by three dose-escalation patients, of whom one had hepatocellular carcinoma and two had cutaneous melanoma. Peripheral TCRbeta sequencing aimed to test whether ivuxolimab altered TCR sequence diversity and caused clonal T-cell expansion. Of the roughly 51 patients in dose escalation, about 20 had hepatocellular carcinoma, roughly 15 had melanoma, 9 had renal cell carcinoma and 9 had head and neck cancer.

The study at large found these results: Clonal expansion of both CD4+ and CD8+ blood T cells was observed from baseline to week 6 at doses 0.1 to 3.0 mg/kg. Low levels of normalized T-cell clonal expansion were also seen in some nonresponding patients. On average, CD8+ T cells showed more expanded clones than CD4+ T cells after ivuxolimab. In partial responders in the 0.1-3.0 mg/kg groups, normalized peripheral clonal expansion was found to be among the lowest, especially among CD8+ T cells. The antigen specificity of the peripheral T cells that underwent clonal expansion was not determined.

This clone was detected once. Its antigen target is currently unknown. Per-base qualities were not stored, and no clone one base away is much larger. Genomic DNA was isolated from the sorted cells so that the TCRbeta CDR3 region could be sequenced. The immunoSEQ Assay was used for sequencing of TCRbeta CDR3 regions. The table comes from immuneACCESS by way of TCRdb, which keeps in-frame sequences with V and J called. Part of the clones is missing from these tables; in studies checked, under half for an unresolved V gene and the rest for unknown reasons. Within this sample are approximately 60,000 clones, with roughly 81% of them counted one time only. About 9.4% of the sample lies in the top ten. Germline trimming: 4 bases from V, 4 bases from J; junction bases outside gene matches: 3. The germline V gene (reference sequence) specifies SGHNT as CDR1 and YYREEE as CDR2. The CDR3 spans 14 residues, from the cysteine through the phenylalanine. CDR3 DNA only is kept here, 42 bases in frame from base 1.

Patients with autoimmune disease history or receiving systemic immunosuppression were excluded from the trial. In every dose cohort, peripheral blood was drawn for TCR sequencing at baseline, cycle 4 day 1, and cycle 7 day 1. Samples came from an open-label, multicenter, first-in-human phase I dose-escalation trial of ivuxolimab. Adults with locally advanced or metastatic melanoma, renal cell carcinoma, hepatocellular carcinoma or head and neck squamous cell carcinoma were enrolled in the trial. Before TCR sequencing, CD4+ T cells and CD8+ T cells were sorted from peripheral blood as separate populations.

The sample in question was CD4+ or CD8+ T cells sorted from blood, obtained in a trial of the OX40 agonist ivuxolimab. The sequence links TRBV5-4 to TRBJ2-7, with 12 middle bases fitting TRBD1. The sequence came from an adult with an advanced solid tumor such as melanoma, head and neck, liver or kidney cancer. The nucleotide sequence reads TGTGCCAGCAGCCAGGGACAGGGGGCTTACGAGCAGTACTTC. Translated, this is CASSQGQGAYEQYF.